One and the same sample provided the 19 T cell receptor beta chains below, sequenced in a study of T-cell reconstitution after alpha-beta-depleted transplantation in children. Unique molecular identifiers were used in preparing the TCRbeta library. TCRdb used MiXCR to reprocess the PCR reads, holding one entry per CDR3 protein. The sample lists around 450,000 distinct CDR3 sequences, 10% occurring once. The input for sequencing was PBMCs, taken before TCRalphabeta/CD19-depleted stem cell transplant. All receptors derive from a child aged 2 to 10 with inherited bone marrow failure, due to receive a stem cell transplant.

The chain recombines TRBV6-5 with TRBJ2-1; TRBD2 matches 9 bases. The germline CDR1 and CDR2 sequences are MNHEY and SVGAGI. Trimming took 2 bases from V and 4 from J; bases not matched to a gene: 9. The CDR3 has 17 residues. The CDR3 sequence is CASSYTKLAGLYNEQFF. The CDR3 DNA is TGTGCCAGCAGTTACACCAAACTAGCGGGCCTTTACAATGAGCAGTTCTTC.

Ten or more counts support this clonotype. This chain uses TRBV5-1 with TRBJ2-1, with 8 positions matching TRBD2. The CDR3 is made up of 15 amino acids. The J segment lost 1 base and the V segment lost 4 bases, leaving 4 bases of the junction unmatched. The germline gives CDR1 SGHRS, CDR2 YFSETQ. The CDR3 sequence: CASSRTSGSYNEQFF. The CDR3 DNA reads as TGCGCCAGCAGCAGAACTAGCGGTTCCTACAATGAGCAGTTCTTC.

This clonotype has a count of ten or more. DNA for the CDR3: TGTGCCAGCAGTCGAGTGGGACAGGGCTACGAGCAGTACTTC. This translates into CASSRVGQGYEQYF. The chain links TRBV7-9 to TRBJ2-7; 9 bases fit TRBD1. Germline loops: CDR1 SEHNR, CDR2 FQNEAQ (reference sequence). V trimming: 6 bases; J trimming: 3 bases; junction bases outside the gene matches: 6. The CDR3 is made up of 14 amino acids.

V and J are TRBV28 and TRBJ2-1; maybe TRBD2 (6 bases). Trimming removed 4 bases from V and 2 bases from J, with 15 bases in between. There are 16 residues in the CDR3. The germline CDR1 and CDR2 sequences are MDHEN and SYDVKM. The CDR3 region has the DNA TGTGCCAGCAGTTCGCTACGGGGGAGAACCTACAATGAGCAGTTCTTC. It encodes CASSSLRGRTYNEQFF.

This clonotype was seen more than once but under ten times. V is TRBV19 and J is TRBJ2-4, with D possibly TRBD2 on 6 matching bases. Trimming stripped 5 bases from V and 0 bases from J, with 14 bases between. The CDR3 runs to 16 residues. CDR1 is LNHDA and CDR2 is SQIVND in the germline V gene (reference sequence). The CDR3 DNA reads TGTGCCAGTAGTCCCCGAGGCGGGGTAGCCAAAAACATTCAGTACTTC. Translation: CASSPRGGVAKNIQYF.

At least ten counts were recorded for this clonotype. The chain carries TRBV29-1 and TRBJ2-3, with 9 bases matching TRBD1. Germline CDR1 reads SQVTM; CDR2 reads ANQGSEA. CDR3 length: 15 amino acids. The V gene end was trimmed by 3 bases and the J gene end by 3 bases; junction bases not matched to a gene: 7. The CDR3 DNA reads TGCAGCGTTGAGGTTATGGACAGGGGAACAGATACGCAGTATTTT. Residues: CSVEVMDRGTDTQYF.

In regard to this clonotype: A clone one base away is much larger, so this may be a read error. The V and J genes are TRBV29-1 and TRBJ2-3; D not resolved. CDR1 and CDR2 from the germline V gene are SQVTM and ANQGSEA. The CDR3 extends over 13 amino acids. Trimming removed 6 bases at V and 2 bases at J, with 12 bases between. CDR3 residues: CSVRHPYTDTQYF. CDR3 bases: TGCAGCGTCCGCCACCCTTACACAGATACGCAGTATTTT.

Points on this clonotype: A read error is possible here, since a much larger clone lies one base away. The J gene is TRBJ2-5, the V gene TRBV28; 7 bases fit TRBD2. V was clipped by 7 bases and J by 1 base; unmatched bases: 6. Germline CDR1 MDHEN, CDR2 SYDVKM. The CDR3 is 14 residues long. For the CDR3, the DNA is TGTGCCAGCATTGGGGGGGTCTGCCAAGAGACCCAGTACTTC. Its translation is CASIGGVCQETQYF.

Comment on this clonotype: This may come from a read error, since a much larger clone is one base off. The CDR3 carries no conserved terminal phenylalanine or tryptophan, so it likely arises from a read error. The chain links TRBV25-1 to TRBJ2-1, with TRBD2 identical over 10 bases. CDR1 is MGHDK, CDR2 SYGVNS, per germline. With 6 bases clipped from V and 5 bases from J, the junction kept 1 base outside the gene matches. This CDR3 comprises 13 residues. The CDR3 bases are TGTGCCAGCAGAACTAGCGGGGACAATGAGCAGTTCGTC. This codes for CASRTSGDNEQFV.

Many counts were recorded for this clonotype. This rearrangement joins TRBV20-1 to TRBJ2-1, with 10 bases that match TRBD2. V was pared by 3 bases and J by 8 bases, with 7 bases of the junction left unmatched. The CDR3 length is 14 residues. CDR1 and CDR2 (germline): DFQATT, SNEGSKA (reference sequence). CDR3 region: CSASPPSGSDEQFF. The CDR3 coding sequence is TGCAGTGCTAGCCCCCCTAGCGGGAGTGATGAGCAGTTCTTC.

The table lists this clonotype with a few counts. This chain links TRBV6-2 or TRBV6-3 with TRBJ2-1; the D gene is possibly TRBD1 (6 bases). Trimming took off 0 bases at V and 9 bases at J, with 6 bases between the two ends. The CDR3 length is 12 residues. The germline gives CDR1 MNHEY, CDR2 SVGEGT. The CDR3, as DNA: TGTGCCAGCAGTTACTCGACAGGTGAGCAGTTCTTC. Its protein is CASSYSTGEQFF.

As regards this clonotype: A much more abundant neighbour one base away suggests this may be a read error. The CDR3 DNA reads TGTGCCAGCAGTTTTGGTAGCAGGGCTGCCGGGCAGTACTTC. It codes for CASSFGSRAAGQYF. This chain joins TRBV12-3 or TRBV12-4 and TRBJ2-7; D is possibly TRBD1 (5 bases). This CDR3 comprises 14 residues. V dropped 3 bases and J dropped 9 bases, with 18 bases sitting between them.

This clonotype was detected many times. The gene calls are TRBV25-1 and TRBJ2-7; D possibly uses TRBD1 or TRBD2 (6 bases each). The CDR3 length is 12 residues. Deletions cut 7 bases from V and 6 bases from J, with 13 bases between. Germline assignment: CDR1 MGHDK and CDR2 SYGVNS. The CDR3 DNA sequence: TGTGCCAGCAAACAACAGGGAGGCGAGCAGTACTTC. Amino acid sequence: CASKQQGGEQYF.

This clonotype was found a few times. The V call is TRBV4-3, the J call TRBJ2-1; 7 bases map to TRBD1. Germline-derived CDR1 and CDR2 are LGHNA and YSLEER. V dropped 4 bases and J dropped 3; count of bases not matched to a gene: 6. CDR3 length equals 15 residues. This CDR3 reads CASSPADRDYNEQFF. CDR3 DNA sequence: TGCGCCAGCAGCCCCGCAGACAGGGACTACAATGAGCAGTTCTTC.

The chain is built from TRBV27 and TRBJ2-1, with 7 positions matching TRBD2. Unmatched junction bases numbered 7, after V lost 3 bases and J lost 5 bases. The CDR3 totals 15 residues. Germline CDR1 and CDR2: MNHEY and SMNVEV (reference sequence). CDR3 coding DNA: TGTGCCAGCAGTTTTTTAGCGGGTTCGCACAATGAGCAGTTCTTC. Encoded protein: CASSFLAGSHNEQFF.

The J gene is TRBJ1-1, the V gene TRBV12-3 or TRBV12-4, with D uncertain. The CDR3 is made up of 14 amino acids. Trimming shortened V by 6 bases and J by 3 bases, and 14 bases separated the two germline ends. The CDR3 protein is CASSPTSVYTEAFF. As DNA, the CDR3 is TGTGCCAGCAGCCCTACCTCGGTGTACACTGAAGCTTTCTTT.

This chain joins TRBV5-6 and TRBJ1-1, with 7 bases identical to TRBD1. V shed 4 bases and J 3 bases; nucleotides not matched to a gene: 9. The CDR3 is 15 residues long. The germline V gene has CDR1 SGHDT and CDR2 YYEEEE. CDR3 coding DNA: TGTGCCAGCAGCGGACTCGGACAGGCGGACACTGAAGCTTTCTTT. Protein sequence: CASSGLGQADTEAFF.

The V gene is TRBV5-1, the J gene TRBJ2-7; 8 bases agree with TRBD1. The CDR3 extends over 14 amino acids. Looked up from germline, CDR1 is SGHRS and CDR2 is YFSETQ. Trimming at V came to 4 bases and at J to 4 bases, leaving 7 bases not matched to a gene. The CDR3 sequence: CASSARTGWYEQYF. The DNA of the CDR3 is TGCGCCAGCAGCGCACGGACAGGGTGGTACGAGCAGTACTTC.

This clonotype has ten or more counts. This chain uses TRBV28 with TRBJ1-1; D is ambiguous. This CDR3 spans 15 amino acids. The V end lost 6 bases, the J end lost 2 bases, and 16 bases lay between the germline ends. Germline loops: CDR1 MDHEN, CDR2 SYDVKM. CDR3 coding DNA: TGTGCCAGCAGACAGATAGGACGGAGTAACACTGAAGCTTTCTTT. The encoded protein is CASRQIGRSNTEAFF.